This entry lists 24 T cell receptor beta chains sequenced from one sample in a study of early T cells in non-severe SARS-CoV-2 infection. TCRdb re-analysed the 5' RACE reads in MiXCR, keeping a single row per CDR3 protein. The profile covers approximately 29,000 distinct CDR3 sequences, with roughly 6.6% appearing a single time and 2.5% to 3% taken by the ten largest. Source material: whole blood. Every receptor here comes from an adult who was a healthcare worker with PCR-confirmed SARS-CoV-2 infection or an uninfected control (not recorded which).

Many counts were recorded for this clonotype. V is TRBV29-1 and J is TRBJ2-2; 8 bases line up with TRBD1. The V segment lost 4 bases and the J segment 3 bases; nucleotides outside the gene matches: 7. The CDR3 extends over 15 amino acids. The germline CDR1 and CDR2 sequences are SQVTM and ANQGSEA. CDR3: CSVADGQGHTGELFF. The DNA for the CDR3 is TGCAGCGTTGCGGATGGACAGGGTCACACCGGGGAGCTGTTTTTT.

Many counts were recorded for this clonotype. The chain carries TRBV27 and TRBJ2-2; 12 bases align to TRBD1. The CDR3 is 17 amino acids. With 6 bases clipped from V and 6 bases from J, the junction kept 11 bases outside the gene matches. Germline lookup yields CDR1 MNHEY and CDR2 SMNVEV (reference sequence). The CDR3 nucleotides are TGTGCCAGCAGATCAATACCGGGACAGGGGGCGGCCGGGGAGCTGTTTTTT. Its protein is CASRSIPGQGAAGELFF.

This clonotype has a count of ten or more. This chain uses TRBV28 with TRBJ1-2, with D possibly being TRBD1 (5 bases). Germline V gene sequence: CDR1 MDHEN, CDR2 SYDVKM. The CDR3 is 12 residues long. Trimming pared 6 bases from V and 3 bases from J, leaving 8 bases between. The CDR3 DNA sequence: TGTGCCAGCAGCCTGACAGACTATGGCTACACCTTC. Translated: CASSLTDYGYTF.

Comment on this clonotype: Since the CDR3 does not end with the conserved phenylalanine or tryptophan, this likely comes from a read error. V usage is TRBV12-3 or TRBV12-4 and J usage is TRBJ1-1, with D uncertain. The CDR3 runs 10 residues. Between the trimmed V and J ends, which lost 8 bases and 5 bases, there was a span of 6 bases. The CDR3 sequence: CASPGTEAFS. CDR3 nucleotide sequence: TGTGCCAGCCCGGGAACTGAAGCTTTCTCT.

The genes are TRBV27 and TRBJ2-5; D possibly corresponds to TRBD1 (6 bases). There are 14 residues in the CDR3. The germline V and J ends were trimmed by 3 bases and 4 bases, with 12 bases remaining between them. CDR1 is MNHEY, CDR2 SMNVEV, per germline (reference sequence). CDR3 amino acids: CASSLSGEPETQYF. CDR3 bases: TGTGCCAGCAGTTTGTCAGGGGAACCAGAGACCCAGTACTTC.

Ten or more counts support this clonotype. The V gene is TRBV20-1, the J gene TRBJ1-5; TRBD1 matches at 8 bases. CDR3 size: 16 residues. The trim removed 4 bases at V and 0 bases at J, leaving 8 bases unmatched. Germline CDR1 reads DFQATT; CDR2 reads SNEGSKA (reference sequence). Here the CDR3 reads CSAKLQGVYSNQPQHF. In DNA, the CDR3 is TGCAGTGCTAAACTACAGGGGGTTTATAGCAATCAGCCCCAGCATTTT.

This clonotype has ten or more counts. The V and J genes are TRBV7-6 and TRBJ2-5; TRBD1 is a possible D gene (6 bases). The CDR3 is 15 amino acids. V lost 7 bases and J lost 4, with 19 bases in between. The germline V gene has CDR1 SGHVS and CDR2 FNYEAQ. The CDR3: CASTTGQSALETQYF. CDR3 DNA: TGTGCCAGCACCACCGGACAGTCCGCTTTAGAGACCCAGTACTTC.

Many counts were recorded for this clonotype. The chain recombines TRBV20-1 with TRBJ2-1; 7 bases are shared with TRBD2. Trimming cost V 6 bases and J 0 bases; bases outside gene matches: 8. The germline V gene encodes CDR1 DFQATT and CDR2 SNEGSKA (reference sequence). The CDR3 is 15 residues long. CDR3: CSARLALGSYNEQFF. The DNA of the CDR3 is TGCAGTGCCCGACTAGCCTTGGGCTCCTACAATGAGCAGTTCTTC.

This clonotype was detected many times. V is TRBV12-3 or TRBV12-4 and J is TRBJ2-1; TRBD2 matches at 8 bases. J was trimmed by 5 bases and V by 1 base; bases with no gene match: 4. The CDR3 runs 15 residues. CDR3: CASSLVGGVDNEQFF. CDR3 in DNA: TGTGCCAGCAGTTTAGTCGGGGGGGTCGACAATGAGCAGTTCTTC.

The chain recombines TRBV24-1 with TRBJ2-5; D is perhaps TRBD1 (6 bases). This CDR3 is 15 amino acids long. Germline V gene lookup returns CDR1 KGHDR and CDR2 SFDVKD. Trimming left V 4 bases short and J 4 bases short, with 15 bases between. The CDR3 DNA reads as TGTGCCACCAGTGACCGACAAGGACAGATAGAGACCCAGTACTTC. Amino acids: CATSDRQGQIETQYF.

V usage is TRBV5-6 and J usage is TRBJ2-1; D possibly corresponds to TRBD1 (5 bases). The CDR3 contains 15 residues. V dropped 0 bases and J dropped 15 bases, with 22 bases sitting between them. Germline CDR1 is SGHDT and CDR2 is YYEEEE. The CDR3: CASSLGPQGIGSLFF. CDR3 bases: TGTGCCAGCAGCTTGGGGCCCCAGGGTATTGGTTCCTTGTTCTTC.

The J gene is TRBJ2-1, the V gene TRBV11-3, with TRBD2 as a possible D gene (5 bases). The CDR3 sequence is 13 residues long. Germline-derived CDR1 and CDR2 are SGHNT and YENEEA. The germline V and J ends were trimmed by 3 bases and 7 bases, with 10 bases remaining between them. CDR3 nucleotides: TGTGCCAGCAGCTTCGGACTTGGTAATGAGCAGTTCTTC. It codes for CASSFGLGNEQFF.

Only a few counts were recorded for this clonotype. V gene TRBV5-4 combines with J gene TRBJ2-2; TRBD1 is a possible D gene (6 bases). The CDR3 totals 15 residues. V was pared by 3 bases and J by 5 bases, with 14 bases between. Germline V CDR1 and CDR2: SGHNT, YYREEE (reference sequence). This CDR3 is CASSSGPGQTGELFF. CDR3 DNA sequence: TGTGCCAGCAGCTCAGGCCCGGGACAAACCGGGGAGCTGTTTTTT.

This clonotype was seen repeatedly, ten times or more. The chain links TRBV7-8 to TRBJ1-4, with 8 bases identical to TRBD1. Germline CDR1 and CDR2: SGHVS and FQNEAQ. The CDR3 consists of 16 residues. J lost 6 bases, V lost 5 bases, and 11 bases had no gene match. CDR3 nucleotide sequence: TGTGCCAGCAGCCGAGGACAGGGCTATAGGGATGAAAAACTGTTTTTT. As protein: CASSRGQGYRDEKLFF.

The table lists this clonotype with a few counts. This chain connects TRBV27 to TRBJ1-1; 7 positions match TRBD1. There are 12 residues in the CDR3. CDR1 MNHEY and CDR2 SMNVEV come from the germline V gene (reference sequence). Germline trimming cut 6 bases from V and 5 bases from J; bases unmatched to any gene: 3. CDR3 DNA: TGTGCCAGCAGCGACAGGGAAACTGAAGCTTTCTTT. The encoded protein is CASSDRETEAFF.

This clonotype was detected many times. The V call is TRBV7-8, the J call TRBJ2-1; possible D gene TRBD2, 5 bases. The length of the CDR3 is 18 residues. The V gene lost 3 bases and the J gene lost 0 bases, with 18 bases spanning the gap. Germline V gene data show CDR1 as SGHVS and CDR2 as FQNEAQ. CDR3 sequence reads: CASSLSLFGSSSYNEQFF. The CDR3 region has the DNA TGTGCCAGCAGCTTGTCCTTGTTTGGGAGTAGCTCCTACAATGAGCAGTTCTTC.

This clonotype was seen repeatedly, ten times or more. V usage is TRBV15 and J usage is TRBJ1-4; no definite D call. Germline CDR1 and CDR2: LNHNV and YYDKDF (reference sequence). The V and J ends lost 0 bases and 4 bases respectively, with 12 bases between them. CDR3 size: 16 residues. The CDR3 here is CATSRDSNTLNEKLFF. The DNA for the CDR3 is TGTGCCACCAGCAGAGACTCCAACACTCTTAATGAAAAACTGTTTTTT.

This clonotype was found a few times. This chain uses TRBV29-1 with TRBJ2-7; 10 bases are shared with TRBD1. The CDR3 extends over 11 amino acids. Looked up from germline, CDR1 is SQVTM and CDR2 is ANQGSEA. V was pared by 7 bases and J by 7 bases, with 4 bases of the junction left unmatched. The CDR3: CSGSGQGEQYF. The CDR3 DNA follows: TGCAGCGGCTCGGGACAGGGGGAGCAGTACTTC.

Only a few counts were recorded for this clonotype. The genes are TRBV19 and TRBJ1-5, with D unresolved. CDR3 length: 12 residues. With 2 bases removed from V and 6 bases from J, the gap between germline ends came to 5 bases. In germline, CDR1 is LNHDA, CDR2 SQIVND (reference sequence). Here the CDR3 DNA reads TGTGCCAGTAGTATATTCATTCAGCCCCAGCATTTT. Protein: CASSIFIQPQHF.

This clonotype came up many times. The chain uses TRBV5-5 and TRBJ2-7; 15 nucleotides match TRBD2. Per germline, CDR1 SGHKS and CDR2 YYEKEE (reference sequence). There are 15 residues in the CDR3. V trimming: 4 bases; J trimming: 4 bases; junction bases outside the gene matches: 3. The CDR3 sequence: CASSLGLAGGYEQYF. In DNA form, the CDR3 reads TGTGCCAGCAGCCTCGGACTAGCGGGAGGGTACGAGCAGTACTTC. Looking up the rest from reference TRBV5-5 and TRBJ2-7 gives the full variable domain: DAGVTQSPTHLIKTRGQQVTLRCSPISGHKSVSWYQQVLGQGPQFIFQYYEKEERGRGNFPDRFSARQFPNYSSELNVNALLLGDSALYLCASSLGLAGGYEQYFGPGTRLTVT.

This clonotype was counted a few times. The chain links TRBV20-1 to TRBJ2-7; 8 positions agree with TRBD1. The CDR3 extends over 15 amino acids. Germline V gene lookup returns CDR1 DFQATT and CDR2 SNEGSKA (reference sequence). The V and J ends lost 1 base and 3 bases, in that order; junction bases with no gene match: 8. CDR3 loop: CSARGWGTGDYEQYF. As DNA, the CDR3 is TGCAGTGCTAGAGGGTGGGGGACAGGTGACTACGAGCAGTACTTC.

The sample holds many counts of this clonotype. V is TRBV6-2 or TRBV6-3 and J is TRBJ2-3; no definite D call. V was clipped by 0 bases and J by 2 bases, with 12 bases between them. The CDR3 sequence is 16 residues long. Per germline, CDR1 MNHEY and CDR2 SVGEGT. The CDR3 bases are TGTGCCAGCAGTTACTCACCACCTTCGCCCACAGATACGCAGTATTTT. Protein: CASSYSPPSPTDTQYF.

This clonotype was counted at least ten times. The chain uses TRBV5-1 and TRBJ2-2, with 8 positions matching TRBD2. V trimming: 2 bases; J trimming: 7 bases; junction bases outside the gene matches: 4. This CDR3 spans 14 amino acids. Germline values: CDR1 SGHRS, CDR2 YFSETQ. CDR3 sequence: CASSFGREGGELFF. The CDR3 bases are TGCGCCAGCAGCTTCGGACGGGAGGGCGGGGAGCTGTTTTTT.

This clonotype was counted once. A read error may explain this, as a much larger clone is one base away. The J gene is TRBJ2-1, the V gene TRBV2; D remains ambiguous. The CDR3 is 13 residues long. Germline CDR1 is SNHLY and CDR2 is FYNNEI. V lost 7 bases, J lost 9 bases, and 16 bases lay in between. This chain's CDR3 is CASKGQWAGEQFF. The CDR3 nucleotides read TGTGCCAGCAAGGGCCAATGGGCAGGTGAGCAGTTCTTC.